Listed below are T cell receptor beta chains from one sample, sequenced in a study of shared clonotypes between healthy human individuals. Method: immunoSEQ multiplex PCR; TCRdb's copy keeps in-frame clones and lacks some. This sample has about 1,800,000 clones, with about 94% found just once. Sequencing used naive CD8+ T cells sorted from blood. These receptors were taken from a man aged 18-30 years in good health. Each CDR3 is given with its conserved first and last residue. D genes are given only for firm matches. Size is omitted from some rows. Given values are once, few, many or a class for expanded clones.

cdr3_nt cdr3_aa clone_size d_call j_call v_call
TGTGCCAGCAGTGGTGGGCTACAGGGTTCCTTATCCTACGAGCAGTACTTC CASSGGLQGSLSYEQYF NA NA TRBJ2-7 TRBV6-1
TGTGCCAGCAGTTACTCGTTCAAGGGTTCAGCCTACGAGCAGTACTTC CASSYSFKGSAYEQYF once NA TRBJ2-7 TRBV6-6
TGTGCCAGCACGCGAGGGAAAAACGAGCAGTACTTC CASTRGKNEQYF NA NA TRBJ2-7 TRBV28
TGTGCCACCAGCAGAGCCATACGGGACAGGGTTTATGGCTACACCTTC CATSRAIRDRVYGYTF NA TRBD1 TRBJ1-2 TRBV15
TGCGCCAGCAGCCACCGGGACGGCGATACGCAGTATTTT CASSHRDGDTQYF NA NA TRBJ2-3 TRBV4-1
TGTGCCAGCATTGAAAGGGTATTCGGCTACACCTTC CASIERVFGYTF NA NA TRBJ1-2 TRBV6-5
TGTGCCAGCAGCACGAGGGACAGTTACGAGCAGTACTTC CASSTRDSYEQYF NA TRBD1 TRBJ2-7 TRBV5-8
TGTGCCAGCAGCGGCGCGGCGGGGGGGACGGGCGAGCAGTACTTC CASSGAAGGTGEQYF once TRBD2 TRBJ2-7 TRBV9
TGTGCCAGCAGTGAAGGTCTGAATGAAAAACTGTTTTTT CASSEGLNEKLFF NA NA TRBJ1-4 TRBV2
TGTGCCAGCAGTTCGAGTGGTTCCGAGAACCCCGGGGAGCTGTTTTTT CASSSSGSENPGELFF NA NA TRBJ2-2 TRBV7-9
TGTGCCAGCAGCTTAGAGCGGGGGGCAGTAGAATCCTACGAGCAGTACTTC CASSLERGAVESYEQYF NA TRBD2 TRBJ2-7 TRBV7-9
TGTGCCAGCACCACAACGATAGGGGGGCCCCAGCATTTT CASTTTIGGPQHF NA NA TRBJ1-5 TRBV6-6
TGTGCCACCAGCGGAAGCTGGGACGATGGGACCCAGTACTTC CATSGSWDDGTQYF NA NA TRBJ2-5 TRBV15
TGTGCCAGCCGGGGACAGGAGGCCCCCGGGGAGCTGTTTTTT CASRGQEAPGELFF NA TRBD1 TRBJ2-2 TRBV2
TGTGCCAGCAGCGTAGGACAGTCCTACGAGCAGTACTTC CASSVGQSYEQYF NA NA TRBJ2-7 TRBV9
TGTGCCAGCAGCTGGGGGCCCTCCTACGAGCAGTACTTC CASSWGPSYEQYF NA NA TRBJ2-7 TRBV7-8
TGTGCCAGCAGCTTGGCCCCAGTAAACGACTGGTATTTT CASSLAPVNDWYF NA NA TRBJ1-3 TRBV5-6
TGTGCCAGCAGTGAGGGGGTAGGGGGCAGGGCCCCCGACTTAAATGGCTACACCTTC CASSEGVGGRAPDLNGYTF NA TRBD1 TRBJ1-2 TRBV2
TGTGCCAGTAGTATTGGGGACGCGCGCTCTGGAAACACCATATATTTT CASSIGDARSGNTIYF once NA TRBJ1-3 TRBV19
TGTGCCAGCAGCGGCGGAGGGACAGGGGGAGTTGATGGCTACACCTTC CASSGGGTGGVDGYTF NA TRBD1 TRBJ1-2 TRBV9
TGTGCCAGCAGTTCCCCGACCTCTCAAGAGACCCAGTACTTC CASSSPTSQETQYF NA NA TRBJ2-5 TRBV27
TGTGCCAGCAGCTTAGGGACTAGCGGTTACAATGAGCAGTTCTTC CASSLGTSGYNEQFF once TRBD2 TRBJ2-1 TRBV7-9
TGTGCCAGCAGCTTGCCCGGACAGGGCTCCTACGAGCAGTACTTC CASSLPGQGSYEQYF NA TRBD1 TRBJ2-7 TRBV11-2
TGTGCCAGCAGCTTAGGCTTTGGCAGGCGGGATACGCAGTATTTT CASSLGFGRRDTQYF NA NA TRBJ2-3 TRBV7-8
TGCGCCAGCAGCCTCGACAGGGGGACCGGGGAGCTGTTTTTT CASSLDRGTGELFF NA TRBD1 TRBJ2-2 TRBV4-1
TGTGCCAGCAGCCCCCGGACAGGGGCGGTCGATGAGCAGTTCTTC CASSPRTGAVDEQFF NA TRBD1 TRBJ2-1 TRBV7-9